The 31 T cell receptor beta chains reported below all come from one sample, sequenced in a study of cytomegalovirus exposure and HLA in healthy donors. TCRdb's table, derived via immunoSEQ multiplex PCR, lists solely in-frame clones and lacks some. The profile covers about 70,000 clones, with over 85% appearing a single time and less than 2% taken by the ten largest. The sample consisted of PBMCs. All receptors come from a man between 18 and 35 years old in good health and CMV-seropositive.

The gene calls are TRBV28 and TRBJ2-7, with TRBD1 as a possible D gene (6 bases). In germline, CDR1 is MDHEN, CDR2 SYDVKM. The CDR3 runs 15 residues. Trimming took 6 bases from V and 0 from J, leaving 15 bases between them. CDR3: CASSSTGTPSYEQYF. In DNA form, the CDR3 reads TGTGCCAGCAGCTCGACCGGGACACCCTCCTACGAGCAGTACTTC.

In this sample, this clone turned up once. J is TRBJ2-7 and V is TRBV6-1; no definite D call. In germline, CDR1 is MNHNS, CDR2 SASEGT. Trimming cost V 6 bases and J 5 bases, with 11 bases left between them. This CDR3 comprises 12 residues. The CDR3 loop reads CASRLNANEQYF. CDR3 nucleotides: TGTGCCAGCAGGTTAAATGCGAACGAGCAGTACTTC.

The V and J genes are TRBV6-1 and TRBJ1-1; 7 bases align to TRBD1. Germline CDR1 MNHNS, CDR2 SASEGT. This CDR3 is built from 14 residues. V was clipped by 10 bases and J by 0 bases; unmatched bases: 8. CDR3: CATSTGTMNTEAFF. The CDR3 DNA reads TGTGCCACCTCGACAGGGACCATGAACACTGAAGCTTTCTTT.

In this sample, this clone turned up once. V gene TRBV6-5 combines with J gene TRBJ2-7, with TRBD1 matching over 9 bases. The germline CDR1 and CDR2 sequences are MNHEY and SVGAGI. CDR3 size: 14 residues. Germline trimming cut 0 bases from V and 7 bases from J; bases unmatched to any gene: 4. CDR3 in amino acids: CASSYSGQGLEQYF. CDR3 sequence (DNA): TGTGCCAGCAGTTACTCGGGACAGGGTTTAGAGCAGTACTTC.

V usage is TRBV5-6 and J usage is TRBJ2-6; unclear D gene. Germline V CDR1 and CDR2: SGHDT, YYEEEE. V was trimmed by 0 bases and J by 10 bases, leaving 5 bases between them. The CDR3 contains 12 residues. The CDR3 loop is CASSLVGNVLTF. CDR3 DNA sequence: TGTGCCAGCAGCTTGGTCGGGAACGTCCTGACTTTC.

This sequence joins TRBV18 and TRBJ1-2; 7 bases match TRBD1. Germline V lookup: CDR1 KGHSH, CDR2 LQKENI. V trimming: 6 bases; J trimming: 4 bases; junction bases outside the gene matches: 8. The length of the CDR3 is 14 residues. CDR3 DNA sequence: TGTGCCAGCTCCGACAGGGAAGGAAGCTATGGCTACACCTTC. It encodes CASSDREGSYGYTF.

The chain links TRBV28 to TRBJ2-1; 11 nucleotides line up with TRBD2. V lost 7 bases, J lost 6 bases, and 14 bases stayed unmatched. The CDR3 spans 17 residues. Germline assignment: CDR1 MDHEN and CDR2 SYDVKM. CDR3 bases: TGTGCCAGCAACTCTCCGGGACTAGCGGACCCCGTCAATGAGCAGTTCTTC. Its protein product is CASNSPGLADPVNEQFF.

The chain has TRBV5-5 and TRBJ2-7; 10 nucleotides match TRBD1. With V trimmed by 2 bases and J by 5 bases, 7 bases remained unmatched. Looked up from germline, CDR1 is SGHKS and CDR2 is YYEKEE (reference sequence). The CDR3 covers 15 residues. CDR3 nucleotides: TGTGCCAGCAGCTTCCCCGGGACAGGGGTAAACGAGCAGTACTTC. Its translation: CASSFPGTGVNEQYF.

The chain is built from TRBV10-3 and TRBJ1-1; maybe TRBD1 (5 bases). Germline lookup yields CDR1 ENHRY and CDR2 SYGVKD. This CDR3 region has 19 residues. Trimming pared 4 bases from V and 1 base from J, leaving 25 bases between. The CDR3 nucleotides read TGTGCCATCAGTGTCCGGGACTCCGCGGGGCCCACAGAGAACACTGAAGCTTTCTTT. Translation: CAISVRDSAGPTENTEAFF.

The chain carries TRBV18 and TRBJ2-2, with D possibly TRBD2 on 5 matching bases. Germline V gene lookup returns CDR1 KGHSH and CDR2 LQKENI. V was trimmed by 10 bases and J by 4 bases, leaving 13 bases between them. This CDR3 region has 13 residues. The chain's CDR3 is CATPRGSTGELFF. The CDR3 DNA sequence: TGTGCCACGCCGAGAGGGAGCACCGGGGAGCTGTTTTTT.

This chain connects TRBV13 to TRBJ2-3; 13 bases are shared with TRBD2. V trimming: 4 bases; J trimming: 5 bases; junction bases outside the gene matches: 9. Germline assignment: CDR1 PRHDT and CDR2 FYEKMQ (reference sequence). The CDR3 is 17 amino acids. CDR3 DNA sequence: TGTGCCAGCAGCTCCTCACTAGCGGGAGGGCCCGGAGATACGCAGTATTTT. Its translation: CASSSSLAGGPGDTQYF.

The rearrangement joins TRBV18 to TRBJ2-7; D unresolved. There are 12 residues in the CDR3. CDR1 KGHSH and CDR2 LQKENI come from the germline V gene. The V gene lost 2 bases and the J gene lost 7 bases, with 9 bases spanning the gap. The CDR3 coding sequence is TGTGCCAGCTCACCATTCAGAACAGAGCAGTACTTC. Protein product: CASSPFRTEQYF.

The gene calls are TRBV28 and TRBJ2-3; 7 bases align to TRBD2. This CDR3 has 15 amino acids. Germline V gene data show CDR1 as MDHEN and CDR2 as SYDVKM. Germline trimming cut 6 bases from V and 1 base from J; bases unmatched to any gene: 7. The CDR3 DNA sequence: TGTGCCAGCAGCCTGGGACTAATTCGCACAGATACGCAGTATTTT. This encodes CASSLGLIRTDTQYF.

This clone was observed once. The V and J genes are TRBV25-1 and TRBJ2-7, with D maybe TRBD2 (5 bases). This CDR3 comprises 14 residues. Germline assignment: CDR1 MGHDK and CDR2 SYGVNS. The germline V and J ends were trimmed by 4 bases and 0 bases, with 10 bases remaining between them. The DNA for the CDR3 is TGTGCCAGCAGTGTACATGGGAGCTCCTACGAGCAGTACTTC. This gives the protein CASSVHGSSYEQYF.

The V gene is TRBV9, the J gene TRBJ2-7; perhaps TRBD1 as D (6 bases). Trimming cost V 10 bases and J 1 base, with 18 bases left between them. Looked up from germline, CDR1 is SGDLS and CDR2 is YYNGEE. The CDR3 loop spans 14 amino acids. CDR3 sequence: CADYDRQNSYEQYF. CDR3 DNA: TGTGCCGATTACGACAGGCAAAATTCCTACGAGCAGTACTTC. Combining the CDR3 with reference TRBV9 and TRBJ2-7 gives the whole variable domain DSGVTQTPKHLITATGQRVTLRCSPRSGDLSVYWYQQSLDQGLQFLIQYYNGEERAKGNILERFSAQQFPDLHSELNLSSLELGDSALYFCADYDRQNSYEQYFGPGTRLTVT.

The CDR3: CAWSVRGSNTEAFF. The CDR3 DNA follows: TGTGCCTGGAGTGTGCGGGGATCGAACACTGAAGCTTTCTTT. The chain is built from TRBV30 and TRBJ1-1; D is unclear. Trimming shortened V by 0 bases and J by 1 base, and 9 bases separated the two germline ends. Germline CDR1 is GTSNPN and CDR2 is SVGIG (reference sequence). This CDR3 comprises 14 residues.

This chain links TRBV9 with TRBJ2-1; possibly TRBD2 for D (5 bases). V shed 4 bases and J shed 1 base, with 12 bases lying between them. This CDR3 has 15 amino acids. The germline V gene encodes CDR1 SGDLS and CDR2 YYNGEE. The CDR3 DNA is TGTGCCAGCAGCCTTGAGGGATGGTCCTACAATGAGCAGTTCTTC. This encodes CASSLEGWSYNEQFF.

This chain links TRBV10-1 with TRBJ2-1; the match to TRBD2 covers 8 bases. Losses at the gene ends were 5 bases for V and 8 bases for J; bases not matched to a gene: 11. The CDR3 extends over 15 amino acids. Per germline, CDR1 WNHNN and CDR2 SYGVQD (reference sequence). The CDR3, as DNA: TGCGCCAGCAGTTTAGCGGGAACCGCCGAGGATGAGCAGTTCTTC. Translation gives CASSLAGTAEDEQFF.

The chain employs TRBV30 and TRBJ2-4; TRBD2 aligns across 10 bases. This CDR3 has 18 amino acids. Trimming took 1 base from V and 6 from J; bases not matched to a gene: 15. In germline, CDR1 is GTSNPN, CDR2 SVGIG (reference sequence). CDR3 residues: CAWSETLRLLAGVNIQYF. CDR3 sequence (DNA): TGTGCCTGGAGTGAAACCCTCCGGTTGCTAGCGGGAGTAAACATTCAGTACTTC.

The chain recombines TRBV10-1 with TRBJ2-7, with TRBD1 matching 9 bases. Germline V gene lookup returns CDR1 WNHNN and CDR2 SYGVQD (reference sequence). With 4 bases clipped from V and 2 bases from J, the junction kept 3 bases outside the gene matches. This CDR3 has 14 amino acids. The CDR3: CASSAGQGPYEQYF. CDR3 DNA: TGCGCCAGCAGTGCGGGACAGGGCCCCTACGAGCAGTACTTC.

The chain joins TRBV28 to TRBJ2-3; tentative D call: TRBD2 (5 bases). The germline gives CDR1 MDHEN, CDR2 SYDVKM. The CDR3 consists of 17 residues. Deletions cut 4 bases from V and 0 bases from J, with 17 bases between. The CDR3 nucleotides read TGTGCCAGCAGTTCCTACCCTACTAGATCTAGCACAGATACGCAGTATTTT. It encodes CASSSYPTRSSTDTQYF.

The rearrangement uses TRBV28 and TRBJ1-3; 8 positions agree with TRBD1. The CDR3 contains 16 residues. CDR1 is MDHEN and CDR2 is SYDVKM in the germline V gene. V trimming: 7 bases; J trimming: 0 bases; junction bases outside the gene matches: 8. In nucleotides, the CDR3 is TGTGCCAGCAAAAAGGACAGGGCCTACTCTGGAAACACCATATATTTT. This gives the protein CASKKDRAYSGNTIYF.

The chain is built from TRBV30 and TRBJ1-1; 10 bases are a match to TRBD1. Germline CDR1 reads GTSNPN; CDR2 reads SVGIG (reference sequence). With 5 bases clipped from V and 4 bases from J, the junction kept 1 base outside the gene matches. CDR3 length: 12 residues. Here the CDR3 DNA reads TGTGCCTGGGACAGGGGGCGCACTGAAGCTTTCTTT. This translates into CAWDRGRTEAFF.

CDR3 in amino acids: CASVGSPGNTIYF. CDR3 in DNA: TGTGCCAGCGTCGGGTCACCAGGAAACACCATATATTTT. J is TRBJ1-3 and V is TRBV6-5; D is ambiguous. CDR3 size: 13 residues. Germline CDR1 reads MNHEY; CDR2 reads SVGAGI. V was trimmed by 8 bases and J by 4 bases, leaving 12 bases between them.

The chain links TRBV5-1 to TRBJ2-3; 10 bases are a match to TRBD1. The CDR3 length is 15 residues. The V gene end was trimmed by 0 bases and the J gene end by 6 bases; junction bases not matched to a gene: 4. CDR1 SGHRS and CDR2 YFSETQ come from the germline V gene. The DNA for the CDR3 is TGCGCCAGCAGCTTGGACGGACAGGGGGAGGATACGCAGTATTTT. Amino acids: CASSLDGQGEDTQYF.

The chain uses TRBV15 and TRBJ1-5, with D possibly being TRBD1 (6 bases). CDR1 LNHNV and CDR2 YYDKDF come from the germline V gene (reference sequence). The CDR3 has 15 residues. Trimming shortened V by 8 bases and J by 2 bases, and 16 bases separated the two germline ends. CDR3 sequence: CATRGGRGGNQPQHF. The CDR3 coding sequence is TGTGCCACCCGCGGGGGGCGGGGTGGCAATCAGCCCCAGCATTTT.

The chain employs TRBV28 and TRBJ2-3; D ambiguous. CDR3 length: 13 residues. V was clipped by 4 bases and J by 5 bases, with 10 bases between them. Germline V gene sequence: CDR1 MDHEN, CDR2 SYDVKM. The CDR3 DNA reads TGTGCCAGCAGTTCCCTATTGAGAGATACGCAGTATTTT. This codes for CASSSLLRDTQYF.

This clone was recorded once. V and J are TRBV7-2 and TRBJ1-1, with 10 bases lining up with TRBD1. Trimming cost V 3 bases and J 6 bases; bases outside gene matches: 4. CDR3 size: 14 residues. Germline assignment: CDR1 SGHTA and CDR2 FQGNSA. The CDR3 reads CASSFWGQGSEAFF. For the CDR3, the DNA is TGTGCCAGCAGCTTTTGGGGACAGGGGTCTGAAGCTTTCTTT.

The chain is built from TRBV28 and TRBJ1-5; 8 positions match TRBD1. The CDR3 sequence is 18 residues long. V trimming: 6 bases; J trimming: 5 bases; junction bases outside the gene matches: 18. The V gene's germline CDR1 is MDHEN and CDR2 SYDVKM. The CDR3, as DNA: TGTGCCAGCAGCCCCCCTGGGGAATTGACAGGGGAGGATCAGCCCCAGCATTTT. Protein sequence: CASSPPGELTGEDQPQHF.

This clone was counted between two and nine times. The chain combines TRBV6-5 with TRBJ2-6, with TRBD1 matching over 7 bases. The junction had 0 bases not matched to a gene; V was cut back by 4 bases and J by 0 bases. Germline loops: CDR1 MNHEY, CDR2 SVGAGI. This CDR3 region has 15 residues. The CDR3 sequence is CASSWDSSGANVLTF. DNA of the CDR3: TGTGCCAGCAGTTGGGACAGCTCTGGGGCCAACGTCCTGACTTTC.

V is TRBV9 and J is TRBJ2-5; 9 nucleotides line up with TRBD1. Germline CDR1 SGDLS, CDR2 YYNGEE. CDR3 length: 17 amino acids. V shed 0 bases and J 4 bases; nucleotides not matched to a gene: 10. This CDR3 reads CASSVDLDRGLGETQYF. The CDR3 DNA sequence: TGTGCCAGCAGCGTAGACCTGGACAGGGGCCTGGGAGAGACCCAGTACTTC.